This T cell receptor (beta chain) was retrieved from a study of cytomegalovirus exposure and HLA in healthy donors. Study findings and constraints: As was reported, the classifier diagnosed cytomegalovirus status with high specificity and sensitivity. Some TCR beta chains (roughly 150 of them) were listed as cytomegalovirus-associated. Rare TCR sequences dominated, though some public TCRs recurred in many donors.

Generated by immunoSEQ multiplex PCR, the TCRdb table keeps only in-frame clones and is missing some. This sample yields 75,000 to 85,000 clones, of which approximately 91% are seen a single time; 2.1% belongs to the top ten. As for this clone: What it binds is not known.

These donors were members of the roughly 110-subject validation cohort, a group separate from the roughly 670-subject first cohort. Germline V CDR1 and CDR2: SGHNT, YENEEA. The CDR3 spans 14 residues. J lost 6 bases, V lost 5 bases, and 7 bases had no gene match. Sequenced material: PBMCs. This chain joins TRBV11-3 and TRBJ2-5, with 9 bases fitting TRBD1. The TCR originated in a man aged 25-45 years in good health and CMV-seronegative. CDR3 protein: CASSPQGASKTQYF. The CDR3 DNA follows: TGTGCCAGCAGCCCACAGGGGGCTAGTAAGACCCAGTACTTC.